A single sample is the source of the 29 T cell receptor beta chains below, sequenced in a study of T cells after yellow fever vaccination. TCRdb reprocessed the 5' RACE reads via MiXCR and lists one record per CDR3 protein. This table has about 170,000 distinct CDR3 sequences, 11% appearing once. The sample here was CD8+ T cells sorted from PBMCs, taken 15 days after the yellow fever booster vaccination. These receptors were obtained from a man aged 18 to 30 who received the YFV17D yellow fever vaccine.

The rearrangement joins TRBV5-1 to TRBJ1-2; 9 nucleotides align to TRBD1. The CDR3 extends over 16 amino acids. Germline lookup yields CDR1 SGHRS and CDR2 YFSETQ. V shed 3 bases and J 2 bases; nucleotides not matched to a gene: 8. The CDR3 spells CASSYQRQGVNYGYTF. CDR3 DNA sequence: TGCGCCAGCAGCTACCAAAGACAGGGGGTCAACTATGGCTACACCTTC.

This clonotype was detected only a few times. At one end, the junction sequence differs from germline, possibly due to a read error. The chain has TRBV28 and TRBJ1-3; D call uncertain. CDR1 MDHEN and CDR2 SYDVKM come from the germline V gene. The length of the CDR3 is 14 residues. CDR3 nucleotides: TGTGCCAGCAGTTTAGATTTCGGTGGAGACACCATATATTTT. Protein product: CASSLDFGGDTIYF.

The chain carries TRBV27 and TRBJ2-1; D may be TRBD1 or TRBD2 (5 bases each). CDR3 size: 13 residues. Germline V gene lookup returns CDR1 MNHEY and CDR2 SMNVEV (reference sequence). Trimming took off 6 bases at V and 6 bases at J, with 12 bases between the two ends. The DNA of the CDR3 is TGTGCCAGCAGGATCGGGGCTCTCAATGAGCAGTTCTTC. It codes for CASRIGALNEQFF.

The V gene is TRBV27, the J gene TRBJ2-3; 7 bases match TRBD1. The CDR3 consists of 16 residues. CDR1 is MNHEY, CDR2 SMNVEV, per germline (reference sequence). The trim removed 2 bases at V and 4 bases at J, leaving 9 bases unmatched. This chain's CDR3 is CASSLIGRGYSDTQYF. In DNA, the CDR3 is TGTGCCAGCAGTTTAATCGGCAGGGGGTATTCAGATACGCAGTATTTT.

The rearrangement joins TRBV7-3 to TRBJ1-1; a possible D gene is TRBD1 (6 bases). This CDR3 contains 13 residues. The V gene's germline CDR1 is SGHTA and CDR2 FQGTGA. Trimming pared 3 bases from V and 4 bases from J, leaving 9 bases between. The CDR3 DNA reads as TGTGCCAGCAGCTTGGGGGGCAGCACTGAAGCTTTCTTT. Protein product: CASSLGGSTEAFF.

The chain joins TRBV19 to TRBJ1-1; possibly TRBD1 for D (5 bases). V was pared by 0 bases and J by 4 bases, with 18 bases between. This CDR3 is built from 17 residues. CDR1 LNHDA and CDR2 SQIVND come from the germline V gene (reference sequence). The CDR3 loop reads CASSIDLWGLRSTEAFF. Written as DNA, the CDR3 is TGTGCCAGTAGTATAGATCTATGGGGCCTCCGGAGCACTGAAGCTTTCTTT.

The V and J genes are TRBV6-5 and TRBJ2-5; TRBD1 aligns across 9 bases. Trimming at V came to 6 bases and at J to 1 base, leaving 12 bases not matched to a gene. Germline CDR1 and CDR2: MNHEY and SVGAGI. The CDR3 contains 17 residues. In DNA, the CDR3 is TGTGCCAGCAGCGACCCGGGACAGGGCCCCGGCCAAGAGACCCAGTACTTC. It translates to CASSDPGQGPGQETQYF.

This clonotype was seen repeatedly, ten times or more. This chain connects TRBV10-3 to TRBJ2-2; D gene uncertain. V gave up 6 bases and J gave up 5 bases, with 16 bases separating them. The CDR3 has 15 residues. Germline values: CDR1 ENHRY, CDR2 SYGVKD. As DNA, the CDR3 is TGTGCCATCAGCGACGATACAGAGGCGACCGGGGAGCTGTTTTTT. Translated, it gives CAISDDTEATGELFF.

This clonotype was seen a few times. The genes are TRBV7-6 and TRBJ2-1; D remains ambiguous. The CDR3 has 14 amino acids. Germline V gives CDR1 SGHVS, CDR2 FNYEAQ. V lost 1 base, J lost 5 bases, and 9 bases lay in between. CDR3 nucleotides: TGTGCCAGCAGCTTAGGAGGAGAAGACAATGAGCAGTTCTTC. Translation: CASSLGGEDNEQFF.

The CDR3 protein is CASSPGVAANTGELFF. CDR3 sequence (DNA): TGTGCCAGCAGCCCCGGGGTAGCGGCGAACACCGGGGAGCTGTTTTTT. This chain links TRBV7-3 with TRBJ2-2; TRBD2 might be the D (6 bases). The V and J ends lost 5 bases and 0 bases respectively, with 13 bases between them. This CDR3 spans 16 amino acids. The germline gives CDR1 SGHTA, CDR2 FQGTGA.

DNA for the CDR3: TGTGCCAGCAGTTACTCTGTGACAGGGAACCCCTATGGCTACACCTTC. Its translation: CASSYSVTGNPYGYTF. The chain employs TRBV6-6 and TRBJ1-2; 7 bases are shared with TRBD1. This CDR3 is built from 16 residues. The trim removed 0 bases at V and 4 bases at J, leaving 8 bases unmatched. Germline lookup yields CDR1 MNHNY and CDR2 SVGAGI (reference sequence).

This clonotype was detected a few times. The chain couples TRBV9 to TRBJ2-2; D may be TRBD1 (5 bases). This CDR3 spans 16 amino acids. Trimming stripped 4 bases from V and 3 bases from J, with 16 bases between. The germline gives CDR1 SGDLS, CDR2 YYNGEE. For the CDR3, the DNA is TGTGCCAGCAGCCCCCCCCCAGGGTCTCACACCGGGGAGCTGTTTTTT. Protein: CASSPPPGSHTGELFF.

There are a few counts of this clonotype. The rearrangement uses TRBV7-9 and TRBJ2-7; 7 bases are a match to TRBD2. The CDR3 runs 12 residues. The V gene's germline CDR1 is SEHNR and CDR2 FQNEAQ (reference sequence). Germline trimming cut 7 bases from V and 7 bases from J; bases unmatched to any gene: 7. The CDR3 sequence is CASTPGRREQYF. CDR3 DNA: TGTGCCAGCACCCCCGGGAGGCGGGAGCAGTACTTC.

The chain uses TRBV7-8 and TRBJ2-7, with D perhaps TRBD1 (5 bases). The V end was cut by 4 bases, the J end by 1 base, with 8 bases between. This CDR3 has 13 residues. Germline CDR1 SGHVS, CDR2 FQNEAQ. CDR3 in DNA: TGTGCCAGCAGCTCCAGGGAATCCTACGAGCAGTACGTC. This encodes CASSSRESYEQYV.

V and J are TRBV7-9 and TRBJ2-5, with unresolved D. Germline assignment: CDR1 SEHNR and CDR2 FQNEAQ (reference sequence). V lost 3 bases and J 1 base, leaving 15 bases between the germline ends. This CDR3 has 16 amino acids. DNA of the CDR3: TGTGCCAGCAGCTTTGGGGATACGTCAACCCAAGAGACCCAGTACTTC. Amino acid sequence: CASSFGDTSTQETQYF.

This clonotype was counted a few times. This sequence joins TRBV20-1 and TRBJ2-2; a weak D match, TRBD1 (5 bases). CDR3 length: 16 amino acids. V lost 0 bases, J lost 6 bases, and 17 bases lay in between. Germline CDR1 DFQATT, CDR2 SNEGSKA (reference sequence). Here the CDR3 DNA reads TGCAGTGCTAGAGATCTTCGAGCAGGGTTATCCGGGGAGCTGTTTTTT. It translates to CSARDLRAGLSGELFF.

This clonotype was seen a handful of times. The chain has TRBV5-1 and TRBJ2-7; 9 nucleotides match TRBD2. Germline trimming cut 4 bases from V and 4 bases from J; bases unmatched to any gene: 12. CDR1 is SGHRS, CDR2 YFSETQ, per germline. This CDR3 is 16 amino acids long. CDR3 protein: CASSPERPSGAYEQYF. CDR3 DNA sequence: TGCGCCAGCAGCCCTGAGCGACCTAGCGGGGCGTACGAGCAGTACTTC.

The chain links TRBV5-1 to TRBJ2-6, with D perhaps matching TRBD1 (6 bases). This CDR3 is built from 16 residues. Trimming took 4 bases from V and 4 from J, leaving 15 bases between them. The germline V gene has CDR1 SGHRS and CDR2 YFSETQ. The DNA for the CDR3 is TGCGCCAGCAGCCCCTTAACAGGGTTAGGGGCCAACGTCCTGACTTTC. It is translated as CASSPLTGLGANVLTF.

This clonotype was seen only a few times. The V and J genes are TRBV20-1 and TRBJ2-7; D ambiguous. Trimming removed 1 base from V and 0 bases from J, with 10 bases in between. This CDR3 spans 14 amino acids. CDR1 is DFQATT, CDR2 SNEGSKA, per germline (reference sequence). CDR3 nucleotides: TGCAGTGCTAGAGGAGCCCCGAGCTCCTACGAGCAGTACGTC. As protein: CSARGAPSSYEQYV.

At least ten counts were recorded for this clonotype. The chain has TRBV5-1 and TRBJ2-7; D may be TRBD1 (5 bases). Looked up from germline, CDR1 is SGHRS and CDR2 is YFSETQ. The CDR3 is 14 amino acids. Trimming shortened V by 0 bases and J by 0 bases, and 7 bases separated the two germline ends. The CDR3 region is CASSLGQSSYEQYF. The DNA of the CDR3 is TGCGCCAGCAGCTTGGGACAGAGCTCCTACGAGCAGTACTTC.

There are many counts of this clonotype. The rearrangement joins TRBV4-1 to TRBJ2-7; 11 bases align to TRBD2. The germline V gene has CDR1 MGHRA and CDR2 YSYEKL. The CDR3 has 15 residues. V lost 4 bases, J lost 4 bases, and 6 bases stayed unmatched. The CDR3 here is CASSPLAGGPYEQYF. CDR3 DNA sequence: TGCGCCAGCAGCCCGTTAGCGGGGGGGCCTTACGAGCAGTACTTC.

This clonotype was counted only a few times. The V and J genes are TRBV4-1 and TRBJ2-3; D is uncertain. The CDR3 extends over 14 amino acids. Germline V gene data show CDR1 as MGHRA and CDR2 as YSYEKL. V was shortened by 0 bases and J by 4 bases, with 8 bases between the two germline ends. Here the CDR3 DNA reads TGCGCCAGCAGCCAAGATGAGTCCCCAGATACGCAGTATTTT. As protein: CASSQDESPDTQYF.

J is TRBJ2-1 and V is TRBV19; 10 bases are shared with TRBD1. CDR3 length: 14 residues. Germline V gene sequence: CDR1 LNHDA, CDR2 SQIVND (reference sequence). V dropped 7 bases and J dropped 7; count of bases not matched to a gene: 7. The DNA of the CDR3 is TGTGCCAGTATGGTGACAGGGGGCTTAAATGAGCAGTTCTTC. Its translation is CASMVTGGLNEQFF.

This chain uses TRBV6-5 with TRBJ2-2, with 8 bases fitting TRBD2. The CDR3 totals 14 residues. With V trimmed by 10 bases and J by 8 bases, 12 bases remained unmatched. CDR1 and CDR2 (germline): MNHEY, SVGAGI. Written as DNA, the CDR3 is TGTGCCACCCGGCGGCGGGGGGCGGTGGGGGAGCTGTTTTTT. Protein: CATRRRGAVGELFF.

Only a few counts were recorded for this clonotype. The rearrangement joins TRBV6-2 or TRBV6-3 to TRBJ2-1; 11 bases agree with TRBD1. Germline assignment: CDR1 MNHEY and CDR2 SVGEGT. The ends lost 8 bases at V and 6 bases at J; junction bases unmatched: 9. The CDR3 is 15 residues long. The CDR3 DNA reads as TGTGCCAGCCTAGGTCCGGACAGGGGGCCCAATGAGCAGTTCTTC. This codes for CASLGPDRGPNEQFF.

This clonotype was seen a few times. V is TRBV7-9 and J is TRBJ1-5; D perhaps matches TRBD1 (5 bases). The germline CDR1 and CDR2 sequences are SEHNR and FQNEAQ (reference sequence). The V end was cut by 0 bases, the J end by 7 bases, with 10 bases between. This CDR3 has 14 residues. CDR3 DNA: TGTGCCAGCAGCTTAGCGACCGGGGCCCAGCCCCAGCATTTT. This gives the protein CASSLATGAQPQHF.

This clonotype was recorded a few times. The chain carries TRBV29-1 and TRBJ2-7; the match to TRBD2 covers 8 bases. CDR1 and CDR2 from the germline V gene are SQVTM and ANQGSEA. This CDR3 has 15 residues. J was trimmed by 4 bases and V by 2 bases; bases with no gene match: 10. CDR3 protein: CSVELAGHQTYEQYF. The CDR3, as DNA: TGCAGCGTTGAACTAGCGGGTCACCAGACATACGAGCAGTACTTC.

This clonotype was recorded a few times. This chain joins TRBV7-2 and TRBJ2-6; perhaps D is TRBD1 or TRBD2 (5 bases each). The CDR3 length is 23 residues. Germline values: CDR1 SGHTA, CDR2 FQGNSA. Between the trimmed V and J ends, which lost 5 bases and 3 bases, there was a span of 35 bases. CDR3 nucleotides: TGTGCCAGCAGCCGGAGTTTGGGGACCCATCCCTCTCTCGGCAACTTTGGGGCCAACGTCCTGACTTTC. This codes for CASSRSLGTHPSLGNFGANVLTF.

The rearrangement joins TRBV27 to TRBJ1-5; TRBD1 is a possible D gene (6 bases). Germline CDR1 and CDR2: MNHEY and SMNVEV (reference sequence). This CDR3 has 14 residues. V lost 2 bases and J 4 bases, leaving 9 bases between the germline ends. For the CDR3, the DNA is TGTGCCAGCAGTTTAGGGACAATGAATCAGCCCCAGCATTTT. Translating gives CASSLGTMNQPQHF.